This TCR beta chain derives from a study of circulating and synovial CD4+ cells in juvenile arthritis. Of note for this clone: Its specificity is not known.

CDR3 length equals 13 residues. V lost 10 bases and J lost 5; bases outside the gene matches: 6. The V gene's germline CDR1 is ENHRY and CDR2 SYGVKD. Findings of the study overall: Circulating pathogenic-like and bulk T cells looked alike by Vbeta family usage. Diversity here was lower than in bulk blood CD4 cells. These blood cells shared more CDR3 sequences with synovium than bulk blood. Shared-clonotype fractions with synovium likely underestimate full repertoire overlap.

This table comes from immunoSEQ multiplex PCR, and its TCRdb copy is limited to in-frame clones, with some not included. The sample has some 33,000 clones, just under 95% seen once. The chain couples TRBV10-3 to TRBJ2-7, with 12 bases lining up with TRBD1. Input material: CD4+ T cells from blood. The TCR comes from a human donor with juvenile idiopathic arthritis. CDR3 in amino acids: CATSGTGGHEQYF. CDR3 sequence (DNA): TGTGCCACCAGCGGGACAGGGGGCCACGAGCAGTACTTC.